The next 6 T cell receptor beta chains were all read from a single sample in a study of blood T cell repertoires in COVID-19 (dated by TCRdb to 2020 to 2021). Libraries were built with the immunoSEQ multiplex PCR assay. Held by TCRdb, this immuneACCESS table contains in-frame sequences only and omits some clones. Under half of the omission traces to an unresolved V gene where checked; the cause of the rest is unknown. The sample table shows around 300,000 clones, and around 85% are seen once. Clones ranked in the top ten supply around 4% of the sample. The sequenced material came from peripheral blood. Every receptor here comes from a woman aged 50 to 65 with active or convalescent COVID-19.

V and J are TRBV18 and TRBJ1-5; D not resolved. This CDR3 region has 14 residues. With 3 bases removed from V and 2 bases from J, the gap between germline ends came to 8 bases. Per germline, CDR1 KGHSH and CDR2 LQKENI. In DNA, the CDR3 is TGTGCCAGCTCACCTGTTCAGGGCAATCAGCCCCAGCATTTT. Protein product: CASSPVQGNQPQHF.

J is TRBJ2-7 and V is TRBV3-1 (or the pseudogene TRBV3-2), with D tentatively TRBD1 (7 bases). Germline V gene sequence: CDR1 LGHDT, CDR2 YNNKEL (reference sequence). This CDR3 spans 15 amino acids. V lost 3 bases to trimming and J lost 3 bases, with 15 bases between them. CDR3 coding DNA: TGTGCCAGCAGCCAGGGTGGAGGGGGCGGCTACGAGCAGTACTTC. It specifies CASSQGGGGGYEQYF.

A single count supports this clone. This rearrangement joins TRBV30 to TRBJ1-1; 8 bases align to TRBD1. The CDR3 length is 14 residues. The germline V gene encodes CDR1 GTSNPN and CDR2 SVGIG (reference sequence). The V gene end was trimmed by 2 bases and the J gene end by 1 base; junction bases not matched to a gene: 3. CDR3 amino acids: CAWSSGTGNTEAFF. CDR3 coding DNA: TGTGCCTGGAGTTCGGGGACAGGGAACACTGAAGCTTTCTTT.

CDR3 DNA sequence: TGTGCCAGCAGTTACTCACACAGAGAAAACTATGGCTACACCTTC. The encoded protein is CASSYSHRENYGYTF. The chain combines TRBV6-5 with TRBJ1-2; D gene unclear. Germline V CDR1 and CDR2: MNHEY, SVGAGI. This CDR3 spans 15 amino acids. Trimming cost V 0 bases and J 2 bases, with 10 bases left between them.

This chain connects TRBV6-5 to TRBJ1-5; TRBD1 matches at 9 bases. Germline values: CDR1 MNHEY, CDR2 SVGAGI. The CDR3 is 15 residues long. V was clipped by 6 bases and J by 5 bases; unmatched bases: 8. The CDR3 region has the DNA TGTGCCAGCAGCCCCGGGACAGGGTGGGATCAGCCCCAGCATTTT. Residues: CASSPGTGWDQPQHF.

J is TRBJ2-3 and V is TRBV14; 7 nucleotides match TRBD1. The germline V gene encodes CDR1 SGHDN and CDR2 FVKESK. This CDR3 is 15 amino acids long. The V and J ends lost 5 bases and 0 bases, in that order; junction bases with no gene match: 5. The CDR3 DNA reads TGTGCCAGCAGCTGGGGGACAGCGAGCACAGATACGCAGTATTTT. Translation gives CASSWGTASTDTQYF.